The table lists the clone carrying this T cell receptor beta chain with a count of one. Original methodology: For nucleated cells, counts were estimated from reference gene primer amplification. Profiled with immunoSEQ multiplex PCR; TCRdb holds only in-frame clones, not every one. D and trimming were read from the DNA, whereas the V and J calls and clone size are those reported in that table. Among some 230,000 clones listed, roughly 89% were seen once. Germline values: CDR1 SGHVS, CDR2 FNYEAQ. The V end lost 5 bases, the J end lost 5 bases, and 19 bases lay between the germline ends. The CDR3 consists of 16 residues. This sample is drawn from a study of blood T cell repertoires in COVID-19. Study-wide context: Spain, Italy and the United States supplied samples that represented acute and convalescent COVID-19. The cDNA or gDNA used as material had been derived from T cells, B-cell-depleted T cells, or PBMCs.

The rearrangement links TRBV7-6 to TRBJ2-1; D may be TRBD2 (7 bases). The specimen was peripheral blood. The sequence was collected from a man under 40 who had recovered from COVID-19. The CDR3 DNA sequence: TGTGCCAGCAGCCACCCCCGGGGGGACATTCACAATGAGCAGTTCTTC. This sequence encodes CASSHPRGDIHNEQFF.